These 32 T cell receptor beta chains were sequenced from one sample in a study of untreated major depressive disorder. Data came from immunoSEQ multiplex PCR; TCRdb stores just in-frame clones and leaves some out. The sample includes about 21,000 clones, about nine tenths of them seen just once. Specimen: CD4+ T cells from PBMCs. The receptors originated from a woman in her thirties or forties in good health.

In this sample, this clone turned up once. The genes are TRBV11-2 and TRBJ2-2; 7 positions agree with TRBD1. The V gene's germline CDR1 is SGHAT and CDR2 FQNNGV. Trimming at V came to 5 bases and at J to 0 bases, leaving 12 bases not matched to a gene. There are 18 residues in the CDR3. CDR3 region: CASSRLGQPASNTGELFF. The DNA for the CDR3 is TGTGCCAGCAGCAGATTGGGACAGCCCGCATCGAACACCGGGGAGCTGTTTTTT.

CDR3 amino acids: CASSSRRASGAGNEQFF. The CDR3 DNA follows: TGCGCCAGCAGCTCGCGCCGGGCTAGCGGGGCGGGTAATGAGCAGTTCTTC. The V and J genes are TRBV5-1 and TRBJ2-1, with 9 bases aligning to TRBD2. The germline V gene encodes CDR1 SGHRS and CDR2 YFSETQ. V dropped 3 bases and J dropped 7; count of bases not matched to a gene: 14. The CDR3 has 17 amino acids.

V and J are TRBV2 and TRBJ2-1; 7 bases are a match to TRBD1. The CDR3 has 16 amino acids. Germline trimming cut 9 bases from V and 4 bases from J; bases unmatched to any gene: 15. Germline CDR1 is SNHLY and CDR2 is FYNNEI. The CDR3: CASEGTATFPYNEQFF. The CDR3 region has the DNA TGTGCCAGTGAGGGGACAGCGACTTTTCCTTACAATGAGCAGTTCTTC. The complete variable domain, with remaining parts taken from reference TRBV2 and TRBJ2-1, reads EPEVTQTPSHQVTQMGQEVILRCVPISNHLYFYWYRQILGQKVEFLVSFYNNEISEKSEIFDDQFSVERPDGSNFTLKIRSTKLEDSAMYFCASEGTATFPYNEQFFGPGTRLTVL.

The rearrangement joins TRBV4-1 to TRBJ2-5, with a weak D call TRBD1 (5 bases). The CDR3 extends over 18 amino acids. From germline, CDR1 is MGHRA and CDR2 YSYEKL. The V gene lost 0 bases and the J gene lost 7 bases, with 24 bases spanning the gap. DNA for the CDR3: TGCGCCAGCAGCCAAGAGGCCCTGGGGCGCGCCCACACCCGGACCCAGTACTTC. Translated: CASSQEALGRAHTRTQYF.

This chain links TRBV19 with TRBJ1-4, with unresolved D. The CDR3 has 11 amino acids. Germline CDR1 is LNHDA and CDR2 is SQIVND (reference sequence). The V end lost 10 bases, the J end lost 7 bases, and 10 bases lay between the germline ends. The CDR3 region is CATRWGEKLFF. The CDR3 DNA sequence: TGTGCCACCCGATGGGGTGAAAAACTGTTTTTT.

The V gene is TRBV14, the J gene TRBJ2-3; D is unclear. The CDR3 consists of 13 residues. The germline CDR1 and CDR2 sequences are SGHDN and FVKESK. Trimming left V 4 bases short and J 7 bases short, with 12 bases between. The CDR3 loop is CASSLRLAHTQYF. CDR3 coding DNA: TGTGCCAGCAGCCTCCGCCTGGCGCATACGCAGTATTTT.

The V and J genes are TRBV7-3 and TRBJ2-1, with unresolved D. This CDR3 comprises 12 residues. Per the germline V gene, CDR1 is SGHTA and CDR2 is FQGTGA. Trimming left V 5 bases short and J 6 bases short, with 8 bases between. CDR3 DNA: TGTGCCAGCAGCCCCTCCGGCAATGAGCAGTTCTTC. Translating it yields CASSPSGNEQFF.

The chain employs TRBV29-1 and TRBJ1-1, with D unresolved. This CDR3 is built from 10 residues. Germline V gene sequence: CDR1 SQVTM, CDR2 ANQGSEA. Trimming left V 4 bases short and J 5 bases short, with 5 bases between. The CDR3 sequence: CSVVGTEAFF. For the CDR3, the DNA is TGCAGCGTTGTCGGGACTGAAGCTTTCTTT.

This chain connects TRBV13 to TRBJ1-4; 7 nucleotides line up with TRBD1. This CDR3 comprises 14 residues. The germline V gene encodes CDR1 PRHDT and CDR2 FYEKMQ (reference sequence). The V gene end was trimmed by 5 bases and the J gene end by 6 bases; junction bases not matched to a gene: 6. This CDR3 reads CASSNRGLDEKLFF. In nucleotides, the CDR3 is TGTGCCAGCAGCAACAGGGGATTGGATGAAAAACTGTTTTTT.

The CDR3 DNA follows: TGTGCCAGCAGCCCAGGACTAGTAGGAGATACGCAGTATTTT. It specifies CASSPGLVGDTQYF. J is TRBJ2-3 and V is TRBV7-8; 7 bases align to TRBD2. The germline CDR1 and CDR2 sequences are SGHVS and FQNEAQ. This CDR3 comprises 14 residues. J lost 5 bases, V lost 5 bases, and 7 bases had no gene match.

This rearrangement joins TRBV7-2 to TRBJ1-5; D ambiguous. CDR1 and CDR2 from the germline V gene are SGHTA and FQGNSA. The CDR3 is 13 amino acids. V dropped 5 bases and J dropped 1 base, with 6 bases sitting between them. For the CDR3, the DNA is TGTGCCAGCAGCCCTGAAAGCAATCAGCCCCAGCATTTT. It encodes CASSPESNQPQHF.

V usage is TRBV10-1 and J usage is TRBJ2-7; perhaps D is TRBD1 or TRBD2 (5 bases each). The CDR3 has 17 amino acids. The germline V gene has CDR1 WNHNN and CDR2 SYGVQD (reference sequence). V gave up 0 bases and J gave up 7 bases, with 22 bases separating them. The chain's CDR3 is CASSESTVKRGASEQYV. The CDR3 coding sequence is TGCGCCAGCAGTGAGTCGACGGTTAAGAGGGGAGCCTCTGAGCAGTACGTC.

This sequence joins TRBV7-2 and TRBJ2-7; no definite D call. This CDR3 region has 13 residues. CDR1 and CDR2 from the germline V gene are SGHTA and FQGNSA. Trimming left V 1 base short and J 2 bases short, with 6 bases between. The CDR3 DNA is TGTGCCAGCAGCTTAGACGGACCCTACGAGCAGTACGTC. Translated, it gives CASSLDGPYEQYV.

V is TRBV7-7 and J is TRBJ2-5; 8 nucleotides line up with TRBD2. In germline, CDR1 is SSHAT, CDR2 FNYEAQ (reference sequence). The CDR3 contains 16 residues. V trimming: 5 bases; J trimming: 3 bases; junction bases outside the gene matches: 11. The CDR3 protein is CASSPNSLAGKETQYF. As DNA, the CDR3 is TGTGCCAGCAGCCCGAACTCCTTAGCGGGGAAAGAGACCCAGTACTTC.

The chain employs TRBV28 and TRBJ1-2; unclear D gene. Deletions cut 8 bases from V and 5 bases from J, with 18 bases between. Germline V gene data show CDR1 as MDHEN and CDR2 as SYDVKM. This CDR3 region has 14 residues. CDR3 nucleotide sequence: TGTGCCAGCGCCCAGAGGCTCATTGGGTATGGCTACACCTTC. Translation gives CASAQRLIGYGYTF.

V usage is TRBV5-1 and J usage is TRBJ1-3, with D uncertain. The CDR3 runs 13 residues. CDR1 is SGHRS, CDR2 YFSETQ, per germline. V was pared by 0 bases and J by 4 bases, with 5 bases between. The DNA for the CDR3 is TGCGCCAGCAGCTTGGGGTTCGGAAACACCATATATTTT. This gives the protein CASSLGFGNTIYF.

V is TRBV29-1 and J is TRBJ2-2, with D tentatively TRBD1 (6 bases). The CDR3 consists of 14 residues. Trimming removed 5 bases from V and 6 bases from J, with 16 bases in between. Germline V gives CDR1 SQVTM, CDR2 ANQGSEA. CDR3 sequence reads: CSVSPGVEAGELFF. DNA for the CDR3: TGCAGCGTTTCGCCAGGGGTAGAGGCCGGGGAGCTGTTTTTT.

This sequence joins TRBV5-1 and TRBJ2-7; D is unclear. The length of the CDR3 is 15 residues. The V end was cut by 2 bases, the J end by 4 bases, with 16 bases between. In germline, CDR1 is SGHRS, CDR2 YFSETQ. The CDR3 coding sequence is TGCGCCAGCAGCTTTATGAGTAACAGCGAATACGAGCAGTACTTC. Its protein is CASSFMSNSEYEQYF.

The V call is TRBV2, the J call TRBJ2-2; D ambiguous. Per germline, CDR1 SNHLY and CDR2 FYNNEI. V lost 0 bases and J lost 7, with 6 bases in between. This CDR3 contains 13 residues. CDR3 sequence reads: CASSEAQVGELFF. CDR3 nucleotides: TGTGCCAGCAGTGAAGCCCAAGTCGGGGAGCTGTTTTTT.

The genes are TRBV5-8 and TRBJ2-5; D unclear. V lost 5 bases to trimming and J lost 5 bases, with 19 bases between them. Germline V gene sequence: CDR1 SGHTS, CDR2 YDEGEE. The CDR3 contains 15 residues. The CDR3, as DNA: TGTGCCAGCAGGCCTACCTATTGGGAAGACGAGACCCAGTACTTC. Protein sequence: CASRPTYWEDETQYF. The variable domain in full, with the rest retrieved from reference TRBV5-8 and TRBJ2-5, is EAGVTQSPTHLIKTRGQQATLRCSPISGHTSVYWYQQALGLGLQFLLWYDEGEERNRGNFPPRFSGRQFPNYSSELNVNALELEDSALYLCASRPTYWEDETQYFGPGTRLLVL.

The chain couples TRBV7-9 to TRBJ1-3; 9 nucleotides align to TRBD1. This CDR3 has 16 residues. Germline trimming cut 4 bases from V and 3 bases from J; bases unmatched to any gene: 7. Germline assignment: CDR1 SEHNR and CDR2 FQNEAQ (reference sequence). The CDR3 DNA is TGTGCCAGCAGCTCGGACAGGGGAAAAGGTGGAAACACCATATATTTT. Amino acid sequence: CASSSDRGKGGNTIYF.

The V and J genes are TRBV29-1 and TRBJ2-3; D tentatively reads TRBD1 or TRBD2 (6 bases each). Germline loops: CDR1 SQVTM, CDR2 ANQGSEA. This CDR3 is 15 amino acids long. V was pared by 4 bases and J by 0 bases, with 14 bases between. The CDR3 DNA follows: TGCAGCGTTGTTCAGGGGACTTCTAGCACAGATACGCAGTATTTT. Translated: CSVVQGTSSTDTQYF.

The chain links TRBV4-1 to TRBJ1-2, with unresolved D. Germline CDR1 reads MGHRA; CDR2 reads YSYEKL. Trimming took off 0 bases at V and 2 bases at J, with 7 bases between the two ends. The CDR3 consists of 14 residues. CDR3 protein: CASSQDNQNYGYTF. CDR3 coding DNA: TGCGCCAGCAGCCAAGATAATCAAAACTATGGCTACACCTTC.

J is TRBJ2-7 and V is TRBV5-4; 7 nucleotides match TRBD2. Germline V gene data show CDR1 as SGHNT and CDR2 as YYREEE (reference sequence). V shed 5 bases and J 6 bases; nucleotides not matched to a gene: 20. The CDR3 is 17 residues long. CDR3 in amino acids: CASSSGASSGRGLEQYF. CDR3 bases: TGTGCCAGCAGTTCTGGGGCCTCTAGCGGTAGGGGACTCGAGCAGTACTTC.

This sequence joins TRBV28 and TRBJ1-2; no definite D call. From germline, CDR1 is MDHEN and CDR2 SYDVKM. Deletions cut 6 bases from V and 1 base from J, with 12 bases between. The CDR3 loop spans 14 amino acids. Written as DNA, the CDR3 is TGTGCCAGCAGCCTTCAAGGGCTTAACTATGGCTACACCTTC. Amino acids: CASSLQGLNYGYTF.

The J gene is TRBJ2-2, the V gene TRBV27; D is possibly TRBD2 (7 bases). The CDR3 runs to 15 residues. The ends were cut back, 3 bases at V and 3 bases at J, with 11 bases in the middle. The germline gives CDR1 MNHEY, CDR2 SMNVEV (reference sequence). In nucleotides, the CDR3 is TGTGCCAGCAGTTTGGGGGGGCCGTACACCGGGGAGCTGTTTTTT. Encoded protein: CASSLGGPYTGELFF.

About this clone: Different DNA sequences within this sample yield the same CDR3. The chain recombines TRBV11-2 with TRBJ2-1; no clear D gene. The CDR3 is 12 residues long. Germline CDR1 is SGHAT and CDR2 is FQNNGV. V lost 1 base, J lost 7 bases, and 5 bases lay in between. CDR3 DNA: TGTGCCAGCAGCTTAGTTCGTAATGAGCAGTTCTTC. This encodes CASSLVRNEQFF. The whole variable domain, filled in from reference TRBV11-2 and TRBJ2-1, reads EAGVAQSPRYKIIEKRQSVAFWCNPISGHATLYWYQQILGQGPKLLIQFQNNGVVDDSQLPKDRFSAERLKGVDSTLKIQPAKLEDSAVYLCASSLVRNEQFFGPGTRLTVL.

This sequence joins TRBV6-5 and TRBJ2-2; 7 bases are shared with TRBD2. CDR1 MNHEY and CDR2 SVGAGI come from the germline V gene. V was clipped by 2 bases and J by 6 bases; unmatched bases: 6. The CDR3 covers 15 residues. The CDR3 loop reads CASSYGGGGSGELFF. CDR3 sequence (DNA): TGTGCCAGCAGTTACGGGGGGGGAGGATCCGGGGAGCTGTTTTTT.

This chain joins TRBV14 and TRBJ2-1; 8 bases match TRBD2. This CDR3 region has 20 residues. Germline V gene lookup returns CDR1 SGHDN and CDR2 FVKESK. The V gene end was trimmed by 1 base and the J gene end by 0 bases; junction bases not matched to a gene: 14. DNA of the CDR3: TGTGCCAGCAGCCAAGCCGGGGTTTGGGGCGGGAGGTTCTCCTACAATGAGCAGTTCTTC. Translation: CASSQAGVWGGRFSYNEQFF.

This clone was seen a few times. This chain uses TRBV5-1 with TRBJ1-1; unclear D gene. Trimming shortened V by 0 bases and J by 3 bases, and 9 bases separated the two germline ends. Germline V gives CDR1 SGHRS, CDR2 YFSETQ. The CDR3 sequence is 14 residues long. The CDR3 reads CASSLAAGDTEAFF. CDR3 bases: TGCGCCAGCAGCTTGGCCGCGGGAGACACTGAAGCTTTCTTT.

The CDR3 DNA is TGTGCCAGCAGTTACGGAGGGGTATTGAATGAGCAGTTCTTC. The encoded protein is CASSYGGVLNEQFF. The chain joins TRBV6-5 to TRBJ2-1; TRBD2 might be the D (6 bases). The germline V gene has CDR1 MNHEY and CDR2 SVGAGI. Trimming removed 2 bases from V and 7 bases from J, with 12 bases in between. There are 14 residues in the CDR3.

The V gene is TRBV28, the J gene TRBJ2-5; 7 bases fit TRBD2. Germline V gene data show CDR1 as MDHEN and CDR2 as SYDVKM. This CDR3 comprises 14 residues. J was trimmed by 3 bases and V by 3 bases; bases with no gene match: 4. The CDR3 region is CASSLLGREETQYF. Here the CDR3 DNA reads TGTGCCAGCAGTTTGCTAGGGAGGGAAGAGACCCAGTACTTC.